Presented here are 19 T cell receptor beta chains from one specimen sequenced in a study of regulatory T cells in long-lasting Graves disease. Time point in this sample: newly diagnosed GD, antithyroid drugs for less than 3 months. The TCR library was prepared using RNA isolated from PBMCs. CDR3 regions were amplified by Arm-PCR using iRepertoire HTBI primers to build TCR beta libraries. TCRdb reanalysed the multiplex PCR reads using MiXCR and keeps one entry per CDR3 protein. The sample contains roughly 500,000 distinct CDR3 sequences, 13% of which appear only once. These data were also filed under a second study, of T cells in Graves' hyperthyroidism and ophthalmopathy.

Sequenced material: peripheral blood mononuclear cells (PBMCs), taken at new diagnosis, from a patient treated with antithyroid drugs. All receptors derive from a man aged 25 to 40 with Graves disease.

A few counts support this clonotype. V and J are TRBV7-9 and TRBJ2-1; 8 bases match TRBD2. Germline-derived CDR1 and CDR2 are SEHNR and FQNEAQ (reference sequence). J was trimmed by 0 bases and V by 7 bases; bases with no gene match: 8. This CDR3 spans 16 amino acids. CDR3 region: CASTSGGRSSYNEQFF. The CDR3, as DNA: TGTGCCAGCACGTCGGGGGGGCGGAGCTCCTACAATGAGCAGTTCTTC.

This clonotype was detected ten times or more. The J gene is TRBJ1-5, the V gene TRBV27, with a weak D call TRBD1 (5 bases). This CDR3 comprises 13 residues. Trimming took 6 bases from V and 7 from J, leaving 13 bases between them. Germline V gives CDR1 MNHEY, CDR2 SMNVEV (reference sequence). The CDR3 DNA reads TGTGCCAGCAGCCTAGGGGTGGCGCAGCCCCAGCATTTT. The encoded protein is CASSLGVAQPQHF.

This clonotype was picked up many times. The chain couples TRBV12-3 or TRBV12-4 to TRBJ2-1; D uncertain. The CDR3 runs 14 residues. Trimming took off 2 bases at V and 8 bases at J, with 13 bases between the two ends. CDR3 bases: TGTGCCAGCAGTTTAAGGACCCGGGCGGATGAGCAGTTCTTC. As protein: CASSLRTRADEQFF.

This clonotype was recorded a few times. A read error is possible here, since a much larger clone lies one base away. DNA of the CDR3: TGCAATGCTAGAGGCTTGGACACCCGGCAGTTCTTC. It encodes CNARGLDTRQFF. The V and J genes are TRBV20-1 and TRBJ2-1, with D possibly matching TRBD1 (5 bases). This CDR3 spans 12 amino acids. Per germline, CDR1 DFQATT and CDR2 SNEGSKA (reference sequence).

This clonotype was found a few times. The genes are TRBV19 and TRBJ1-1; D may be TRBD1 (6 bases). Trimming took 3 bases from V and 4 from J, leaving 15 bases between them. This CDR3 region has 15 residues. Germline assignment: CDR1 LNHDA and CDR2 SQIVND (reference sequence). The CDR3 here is CASSILPAGVTEAFF. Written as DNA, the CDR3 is TGTGCCAGTAGTATCCTTCCCGCAGGGGTCACTGAAGCTTTCTTT.

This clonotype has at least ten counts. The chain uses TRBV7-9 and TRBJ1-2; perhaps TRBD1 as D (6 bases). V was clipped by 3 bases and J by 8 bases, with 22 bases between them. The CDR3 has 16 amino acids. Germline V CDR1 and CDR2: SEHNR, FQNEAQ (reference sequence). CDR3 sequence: CASSFVSGGSARGYTF. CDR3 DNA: TGTGCCAGCAGCTTCGTCTCGGGGGGCTCGGCGAGGGGCTACACCTTC. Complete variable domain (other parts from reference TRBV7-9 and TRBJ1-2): DTGVSQNPRHKITKRGQNVTFRCDPISEHNRLYWYRQTLGQGPEFLTYFQNEAQLEKSRLLSDRFSAERPKGSFSTLEIQRTEQGDSAMYLCASSFVSGGSARGYTFGSGTRLTVV.

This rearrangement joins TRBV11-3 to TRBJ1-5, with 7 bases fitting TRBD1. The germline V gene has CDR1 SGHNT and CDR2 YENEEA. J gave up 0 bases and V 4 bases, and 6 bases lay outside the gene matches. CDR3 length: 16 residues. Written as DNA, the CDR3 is TGTGCCAGCAGCTCCCGTAGACAGGGTAGCAATCAGCCCCAGCATTTT. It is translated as CASSSRRQGSNQPQHF.

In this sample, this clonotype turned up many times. For the CDR3, the DNA is TGCGCCAGCAGCTTGGATAGCGGGGCAGTGGAAGAGACCCAGTACTTC. This gives the protein CASSLDSGAVEETQYF. The rearrangement joins TRBV5-1 to TRBJ2-5, with 8 bases matching TRBD2. The germline CDR1 and CDR2 sequences are SGHRS and YFSETQ. The V segment lost 0 bases and the J segment 3 bases; nucleotides outside the gene matches: 7. This CDR3 has 16 residues.

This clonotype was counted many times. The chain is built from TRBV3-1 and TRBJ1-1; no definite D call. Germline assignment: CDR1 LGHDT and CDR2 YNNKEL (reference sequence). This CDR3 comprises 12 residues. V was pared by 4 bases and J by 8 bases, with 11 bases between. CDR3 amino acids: CASSPTGREAFF. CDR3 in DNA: TGTGCCAGCAGCCCGACTGGCAGAGAAGCTTTCTTT.

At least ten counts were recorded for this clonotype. The CDR3 reads CASSYPAKGLAGSSYEQYF. In DNA, the CDR3 is TGTGCCAGCAGTTACCCCGCGAAGGGGCTAGCGGGTAGCTCCTACGAGCAGTACTTC. J is TRBJ2-7 and V is TRBV6-2 or TRBV6-3, with 8 bases fitting TRBD2. CDR1 is MNHEY and CDR2 is SVGEGT in the germline V gene. The CDR3 has 19 amino acids. After removal of 2 bases from V and 0 bases from J, the junction contained 15 bases not matched to a gene.

CDR3 sequence: CASSLEQGAKNIQYF. The CDR3 nucleotides read TGTGCCAGCAGTTTAGAACAGGGGGCCAAAAACATTCAGTACTTC. The chain couples TRBV12-3 or TRBV12-4 to TRBJ2-4; 7 positions match TRBD1. The length of the CDR3 is 15 residues. V was clipped by 1 base and J by 1 base; unmatched bases: 1.

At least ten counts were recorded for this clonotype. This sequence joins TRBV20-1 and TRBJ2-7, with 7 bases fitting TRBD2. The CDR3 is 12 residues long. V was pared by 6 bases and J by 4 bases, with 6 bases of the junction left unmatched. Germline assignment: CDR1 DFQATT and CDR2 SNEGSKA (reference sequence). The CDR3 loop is CSAPGGGYEQYF. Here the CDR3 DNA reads TGCAGTGCCCCAGGCGGGGGATACGAGCAGTACTTC.

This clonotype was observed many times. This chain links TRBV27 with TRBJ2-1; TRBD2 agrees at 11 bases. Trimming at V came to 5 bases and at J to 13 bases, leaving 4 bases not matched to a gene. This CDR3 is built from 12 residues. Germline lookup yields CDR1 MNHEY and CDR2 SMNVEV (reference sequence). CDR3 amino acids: CASSPGLAAQFF. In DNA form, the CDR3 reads TGTGCCAGCAGTCCGGGACTAGCGGCTCAGTTCTTC.

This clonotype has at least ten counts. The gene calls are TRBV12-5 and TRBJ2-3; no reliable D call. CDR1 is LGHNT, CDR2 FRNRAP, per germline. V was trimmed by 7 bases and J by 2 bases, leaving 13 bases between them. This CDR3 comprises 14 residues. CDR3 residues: CASVLGSLTDTQYF. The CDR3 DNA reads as TGTGCTAGTGTCCTCGGATCCCTCACAGATACGCAGTATTTT. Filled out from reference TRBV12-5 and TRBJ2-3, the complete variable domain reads DARVTQTPRHKVTEMGQEVTMRCQPILGHNTVFWYRQTMMQGLELLAYFRNRAPLDDSGMPKDRFSAEMPDATLATLKIQPSEPRDSAVYFCASVLGSLTDTQYFGPGTRLTVL.

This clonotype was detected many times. The CDR3 DNA sequence: TGTGCCAGCACACCGAGGGGAAAGGGATGGGATACGCAGTATTTT. Residues: CASTPRGKGWDTQYF. The chain recombines TRBV19 with TRBJ2-3; D tentatively reads TRBD1 or TRBD2 (5 bases each). V lost 9 bases to trimming and J lost 6 bases, with 22 bases between them. The CDR3 totals 15 residues. Germline V gene lookup returns CDR1 LNHDA and CDR2 SQIVND (reference sequence).

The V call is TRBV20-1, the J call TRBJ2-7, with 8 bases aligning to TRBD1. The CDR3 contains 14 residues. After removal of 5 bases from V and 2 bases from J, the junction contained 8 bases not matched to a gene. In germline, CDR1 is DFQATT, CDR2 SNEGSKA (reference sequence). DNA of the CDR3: TGCAGTGCTGGAGGACAGGGTCTTCCCTACGAGCAGTACTTC. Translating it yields CSAGGQGLPYEQYF.

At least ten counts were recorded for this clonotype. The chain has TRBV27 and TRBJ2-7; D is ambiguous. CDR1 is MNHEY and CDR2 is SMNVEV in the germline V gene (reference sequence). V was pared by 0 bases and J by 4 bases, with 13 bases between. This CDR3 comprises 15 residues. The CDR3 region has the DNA TGTGCCAGCAGTTTATCGATGGGCAGACAATACGAGCAGTACTTC. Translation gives CASSLSMGRQYEQYF.

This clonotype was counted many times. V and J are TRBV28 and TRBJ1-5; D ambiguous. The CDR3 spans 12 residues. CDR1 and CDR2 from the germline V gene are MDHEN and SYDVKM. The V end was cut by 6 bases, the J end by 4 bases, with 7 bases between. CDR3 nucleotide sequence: TGTGCCAGCAGCCTACTTAATCAGCCCCAGCATTTT. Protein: CASSLLNQPQHF.

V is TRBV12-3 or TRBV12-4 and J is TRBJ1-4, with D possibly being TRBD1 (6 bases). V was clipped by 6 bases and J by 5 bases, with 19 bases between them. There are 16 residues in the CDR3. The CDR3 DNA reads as TGTGCCAGCAGCACACGGACTCCCCAGGGGAATGAAAAACTGTTTTTT. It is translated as CASSTRTPQGNEKLFF.